The clone carrying this TCR beta chain was found once. TCRdb's copy holds only in-frame clones and misses some; the assay was immunoSEQ multiplex PCR. The sample contains just over 20,000 clones, about 97% of which appear only once. The entry originates in a study of cytomegalovirus exposure and HLA in healthy donors. The CDR3 totals 16 residues. V dropped 8 bases and J dropped 0; count of bases not matched to a gene: 6. The source is a man aged 25-45 years in good health and CMV-seropositive. The rearrangement links TRBV23-1 to TRBJ2-4, with TRBD2 matching 11 bases. TRBV23-1 is an open reading frame whose function is uncertain. The sequencing input was PBMCs. The CDR3: CASAGTSGKAKNIQYF. CDR3 nucleotides: TGCGCCAGCGCCGGGACTAGCGGAAAAGCCAAAAACATTCAGTACTTC.